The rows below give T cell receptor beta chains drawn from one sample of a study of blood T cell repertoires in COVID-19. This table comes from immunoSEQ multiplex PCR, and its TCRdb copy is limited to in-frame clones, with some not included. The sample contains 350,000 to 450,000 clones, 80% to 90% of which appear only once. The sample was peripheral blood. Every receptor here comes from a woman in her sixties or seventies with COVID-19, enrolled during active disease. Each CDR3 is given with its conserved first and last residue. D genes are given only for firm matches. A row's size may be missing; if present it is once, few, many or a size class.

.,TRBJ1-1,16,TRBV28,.,TGTGCCAGCAGTTTACAAACTGGTAGCATGAACACTGAAGCTTTCTTT,CASSLQTGSMNTEAFF
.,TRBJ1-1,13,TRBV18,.,TGTGCCAGCTCCCGGGGGGAAGACACTGAAGCTTTCTTT,CASSRGEDTEAFF
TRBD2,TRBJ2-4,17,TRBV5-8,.,TGTGCCAGCAGCTTGCTCGTAGCGGGGGGGCCGGGTTACATTCAGTACTTC,CASSLLVAGGPGYIQYF
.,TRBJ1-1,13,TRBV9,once,TGTGCCAGCAGCGTAGGGAAGGGGTCTGAAGCTTTCTTT,CASSVGKGSEAFF
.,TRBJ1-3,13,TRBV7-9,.,TGTGCCAGCAGTCGGGACACTGGAAACACCATATATTTT,CASSRDTGNTIYF
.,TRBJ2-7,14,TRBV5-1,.,TGCGCCAGCAGCTTGCTGGTCAGGGTAGGCGAGCAGTACTTC,CASSLLVRVGEQYF
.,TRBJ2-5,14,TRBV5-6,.,TGTGCCAGCAGCCCCCAGGGATACCAAGAGACCCAGTACTTC,CASSPQGYQETQYF
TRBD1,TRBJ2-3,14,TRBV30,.,TGTGCCGGACGGACAGGGGTTAGCACAGATACGCAGTATTTT,CAGRTGVSTDTQYF
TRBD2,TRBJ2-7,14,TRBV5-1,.,TGCGCCACCTCAAGAGCGGGGGTTTTCTACGAGCAGTACTTC,CATSRAGVFYEQYF
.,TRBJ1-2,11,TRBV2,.,TGTGCCACCGACAGCCCGGCAAAAAACACCTTC,CATDSPAKNTF